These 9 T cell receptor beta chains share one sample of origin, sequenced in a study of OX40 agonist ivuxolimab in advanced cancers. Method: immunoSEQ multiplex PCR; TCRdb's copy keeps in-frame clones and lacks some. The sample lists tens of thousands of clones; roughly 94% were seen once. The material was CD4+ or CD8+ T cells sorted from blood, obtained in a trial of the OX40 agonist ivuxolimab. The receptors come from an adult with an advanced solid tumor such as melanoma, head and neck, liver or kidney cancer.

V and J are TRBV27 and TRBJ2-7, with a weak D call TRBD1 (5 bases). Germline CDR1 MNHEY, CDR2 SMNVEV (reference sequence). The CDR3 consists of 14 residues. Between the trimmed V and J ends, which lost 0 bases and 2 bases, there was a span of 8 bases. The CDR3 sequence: CASSLSQGPYEQYF. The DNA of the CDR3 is TGTGCCAGCAGTTTATCCCAGGGTCCCTACGAGCAGTACTTC.

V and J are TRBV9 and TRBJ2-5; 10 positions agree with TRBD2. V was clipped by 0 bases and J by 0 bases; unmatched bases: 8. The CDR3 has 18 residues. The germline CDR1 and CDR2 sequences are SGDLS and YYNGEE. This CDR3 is CASSVGDLAGVYQETQYF. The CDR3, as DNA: TGTGCCAGCAGCGTAGGAGATCTAGCGGGAGTGTACCAAGAGACCCAGTACTTC.

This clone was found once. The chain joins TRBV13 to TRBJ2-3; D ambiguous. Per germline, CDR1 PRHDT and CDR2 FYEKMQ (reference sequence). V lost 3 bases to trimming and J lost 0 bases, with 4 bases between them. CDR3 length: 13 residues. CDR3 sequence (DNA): TGTGCCAGCAGCTTGGCTAGCACAGATACGCAGTATTTT. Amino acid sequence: CASSLASTDTQYF. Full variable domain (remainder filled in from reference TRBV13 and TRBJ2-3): AAGVIQSPRHLIKEKRETATLKCYPIPRHDTVYWYQQGPGQDPQFLISFYEKMQSDKGSIPDRFSAQQFSDYHSELNMSSLELGDSALYFCASSLASTDTQYFGPGTRLTVL.

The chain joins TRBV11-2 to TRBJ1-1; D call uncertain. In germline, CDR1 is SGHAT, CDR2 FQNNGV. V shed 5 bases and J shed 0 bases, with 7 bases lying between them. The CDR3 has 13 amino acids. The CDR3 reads CASSARLNTEAFF. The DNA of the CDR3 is TGTGCCAGCAGCGCCAGGTTGAACACTGAAGCTTTCTTT.

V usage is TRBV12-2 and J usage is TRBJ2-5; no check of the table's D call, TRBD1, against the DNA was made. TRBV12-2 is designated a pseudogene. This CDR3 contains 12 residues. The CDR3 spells CASRHSKETQYF. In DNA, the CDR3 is TGTGCAAGTCGTCATTCCAAAGAGACCCAGTACTTC.

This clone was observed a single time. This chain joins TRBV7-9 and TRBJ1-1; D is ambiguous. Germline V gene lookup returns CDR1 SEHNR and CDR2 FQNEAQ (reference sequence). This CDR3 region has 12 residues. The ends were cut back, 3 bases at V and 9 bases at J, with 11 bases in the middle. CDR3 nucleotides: TGTGCCAGCAGCTTGCCGGCGAACCAAGCTTTCTTT. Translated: CASSLPANQAFF.

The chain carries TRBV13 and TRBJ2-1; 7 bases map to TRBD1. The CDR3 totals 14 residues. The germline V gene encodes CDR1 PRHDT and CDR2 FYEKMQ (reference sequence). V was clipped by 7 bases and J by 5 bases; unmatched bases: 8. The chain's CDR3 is CASNRQGSDNEQFF. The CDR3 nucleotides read TGTGCCAGCAACCGACAGGGAAGCGACAATGAGCAGTTCTTC.

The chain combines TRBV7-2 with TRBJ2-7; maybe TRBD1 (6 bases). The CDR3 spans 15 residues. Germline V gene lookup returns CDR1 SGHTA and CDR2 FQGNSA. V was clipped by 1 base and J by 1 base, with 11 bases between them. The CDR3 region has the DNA TGTGCCAGCAGCTTAGGACTCGGACAGTCCTACGAGCAGTACTTC. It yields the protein CASSLGLGQSYEQYF.

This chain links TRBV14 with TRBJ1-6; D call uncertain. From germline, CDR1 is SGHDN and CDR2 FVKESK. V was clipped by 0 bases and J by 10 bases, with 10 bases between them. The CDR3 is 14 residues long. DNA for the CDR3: TGTGCCAGCAGCCAAGAAGGGTTTTTCTCACCCCTCCACTTT. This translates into CASSQEGFFSPLHF.